These 9 T cell receptor beta chains came from one sample sequenced in a study of T cell repertoires in cytomegalovirus infection. TCRdb independently ran MiXCR on the reads; one entry per CDR3 protein. There are some 500,000 distinct CDR3 sequences in the sample; roughly 42% occur only once, and over 45% lies in the top ten. Antigens for these TCRs are unknown. Sequenced here: cultured PBMCs, sampled from culture after CMV antigen stimulation. The receptor set was obtained from a human donor in good health (CMV status not recorded). Some clones in this sample may be carry-over from other donors' samples.

This clonotype turned up a few times. This chain links TRBV6-2 or TRBV6-3 with TRBJ2-2; D call uncertain. The CDR3 spans 14 residues. The V end was cut by 2 bases, the J end by 2 bases, with 6 bases between. Germline CDR1 reads MNHEY; CDR2 reads SVGEGT. CDR3: CASSYQDNTGELFF. CDR3 nucleotide sequence: TGTGCCAGCAGTTACCAGGACAACACCGGGGAGCTGTTTTTT.

The chain uses TRBV9 and TRBJ1-1, with 8 bases that match TRBD1. CDR1 and CDR2 from the germline V gene are SGDLS and YYNGEE. CDR3 length: 16 amino acids. The V segment lost 4 bases and the J segment 4 bases; nucleotides outside the gene matches: 12. CDR3 DNA sequence: TGTGCCAGCAGCACTAGGGGGGACAGGTCGAGCACTGAAGCTTTCTTT. This sequence encodes CASSTRGDRSSTEAFF.

This chain uses TRBV5-6 with TRBJ2-1; the match to TRBD2 covers 7 bases. V lost 3 bases to trimming and J lost 9 bases; unmatched junction nucleotides: 18. Germline lookup yields CDR1 SGHDT and CDR2 YYEEEE. The CDR3 totals 17 residues. CDR3 protein: CASSSYKAASGLLEQFF. The CDR3 DNA reads as TGTGCCAGCAGCTCCTATAAGGCGGCTAGCGGCCTACTTGAGCAGTTCTTC.

The V gene is TRBV20-1, the J gene TRBJ1-2; 10 bases are a match to TRBD1. From germline, CDR1 is DFQATT and CDR2 SNEGSKA (reference sequence). With V trimmed by 1 base and J by 3 bases, 5 bases remained unmatched. The CDR3 sequence is 15 residues long. The CDR3 protein is CSARVTGTGDYGYTF. CDR3 nucleotides: TGCAGTGCTAGAGTAACCGGGACAGGGGACTATGGCTACACCTTC.

Only a few counts were recorded for this clonotype. In DNA form, the CDR3 reads TGTGCCAGCAGCGAGTTTTTCTCTCGGCTGCGGGGGATTTCCTACGAGCAGTACTTC. As protein: CASSEFFSRLRGISYEQYF. This chain uses TRBV11-2 with TRBJ2-7, with 7 nucleotides matching TRBD2. Trimming at V came to 5 bases and at J to 1 base, leaving 20 bases not matched to a gene. Per the germline V gene, CDR1 is SGHAT and CDR2 is FQNNGV. The CDR3 has 19 residues.

This clonotype occurred a few times. V usage is TRBV11-2 and J usage is TRBJ2-3; 10 nucleotides match TRBD2. The CDR3 loop spans 15 amino acids. CDR1 and CDR2 (germline): SGHAT, FQNNGV. V was clipped by 5 bases and J by 6 bases; unmatched bases: 8. The CDR3 DNA reads as TGTGCCAGCAGCCTTCGGACTAGCGGAGTGGATACGCAGTATTTT. This codes for CASSLRTSGVDTQYF.

V usage is TRBV28 and J usage is TRBJ2-7; D ambiguous. Deletions cut 4 bases from V and 1 base from J, with 8 bases between. CDR1 and CDR2 (germline): MDHEN, SYDVKM. The CDR3 contains 13 residues. The CDR3 DNA reads as TGTGCCAGCAGTTCTTGGGGATCCTACGAGCAGTACTTC. This encodes CASSSWGSYEQYF.

This chain connects TRBV7-2 to TRBJ1-2, with TRBD1 matching 10 bases. With 4 bases clipped from V and 8 bases from J, the junction kept 10 bases outside the gene matches. CDR1 is SGHTA, CDR2 FQGNSA, per germline. This CDR3 is 15 amino acids long. Here the CDR3 DNA reads TGTGCCAGCAGCTCTTTGGGGACAGGGGACGGCGGCTACACCTTC. This sequence encodes CASSSLGTGDGGYTF. Full variable domain (rest looked up from reference TRBV7-2 and TRBJ1-2): GAGVSQSPSNKVTEKGKDVELRCDPISGHTALYWYRQSLGQGLEFLIYFQGNSAPDKSGLPSDRFSAERTGGSVSTLTIQRTQQEDSAVYLCASSSLGTGDGGYTFGSGTRLTVV.

This chain joins TRBV7-2 and TRBJ1-2; D is possibly TRBD1 (5 bases). The CDR3 has 14 amino acids. V gave up 7 bases and J gave up 4 bases, with 16 bases separating them. CDR1 is SGHTA, CDR2 FQGNSA, per germline. For the CDR3, the DNA is TGTGCCAGCACCCGGCCGGGGCCTCTCTATGGCTACACCTTC. It codes for CASTRPGPLYGYTF. The full variable domain, its missing parts supplied by reference TRBV7-2 and TRBJ1-2, is GAGVSQSPSNKVTEKGKDVELRCDPISGHTALYWYRQSLGQGLEFLIYFQGNSAPDKSGLPSDRFSAERTGGSVSTLTIQRTQQEDSAVYLCASTRPGPLYGYTFGSGTRLTVV.